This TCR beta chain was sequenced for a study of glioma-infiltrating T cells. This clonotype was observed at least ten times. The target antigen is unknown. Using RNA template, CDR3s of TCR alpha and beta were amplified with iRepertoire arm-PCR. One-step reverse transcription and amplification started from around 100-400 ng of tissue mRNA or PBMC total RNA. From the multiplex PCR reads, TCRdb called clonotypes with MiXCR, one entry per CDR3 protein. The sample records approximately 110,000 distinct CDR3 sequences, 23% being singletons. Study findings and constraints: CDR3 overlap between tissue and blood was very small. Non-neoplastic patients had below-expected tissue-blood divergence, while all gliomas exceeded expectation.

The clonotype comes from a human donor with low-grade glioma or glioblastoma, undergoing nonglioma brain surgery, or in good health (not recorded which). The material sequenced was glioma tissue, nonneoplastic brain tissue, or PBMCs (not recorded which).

CDR3 protein: CASSIPPASFYGYTF. The DNA of the CDR3 is TGTGCCAGTAGTATCCCCCCCGCCAGCTTCTATGGCTACACCTTC. This chain connects TRBV19 to TRBJ1-2; D uncertain. Trimming cost V 3 bases and J 4 bases, with 15 bases left between them. CDR3 length equals 15 residues. In germline, CDR1 is LNHDA, CDR2 SQIVND (reference sequence).